This T cell receptor (beta chain) was sequenced during a study of chemoradiotherapy in HPV16-positive cancers (dated by TCRdb to between 2022 and 2023). The study in broad terms: Functional T-cell assays on cells from two HPV16-positive patients defined candidate HPV-specific T-cell clones and common TCR motifs. The candidate HPV-specific TCRs and motifs were then tracked in TCR repertoires from 86 patients with HPV-related cancers. The study set out to ask whether T-cell immunity against the HPV oncoproteins E6 and E7 changes over the course of chemoradiotherapy and whether that immunity affects survival. Here is what the overall study found, with its caveats: Expansion of candidate HPV-specific clones and E7-related TCR motifs was observed in the tumor microenvironment during treatment, whereas no such expansion was observed for non-HPV-specific T cells. The functional definition of HPV-specific T cells was derived from only a couple of HPV16-positive patients, and the survival association was reported for HPV16-positive patients. In HPV16-positive patients, expansion of HPV-responsive T cells during chemoradiotherapy was found to be associated with improved recurrence-free survival.

CDR1 and CDR2 are drawn from the germline V gene: LGHNA, YSLEER. Ends trimmed: V by 4 bases, J by 0 bases; bases unmatched to a gene: 9. From its cysteine to its phenylalanine, the CDR3 spans 17 amino acids. Here the CDR3 DNA is all that survives: 51 bases in frame from base 1. Because repertoires were sampled repeatedly during chemoradiotherapy, clonal expansion in the tumor microenvironment could be followed. Of note for this clone: The specificity of this receptor is unknown. No much larger clonotype is one base removed from it; base qualities were not supplied.

Library creation used the immunoSEQ multiplex PCR assay. The clones in this table, taken by TCRdb from immuneACCESS, are in-frame only. Not every clone is retained; where verified, under half of the shortfall comes from an unresolved V gene, and the cause of the rest is unknown. This sample has 20,000 to 25,000 clones in its table, and more than 75% of those were observed once. Roughly 2.3% of the sample is held by the ten biggest clonotypes. The rearranged segments are TRBV4-3 and TRBJ2-1; 7 middle bases align to TRBD2. Sequenced material: blood, taken from a patient who underwent chemoradiotherapy. The sequence derives from a human donor with HPV-associated anogenital cancer. The CDR3 reads CASSPGTTRSSYNEQFF. The DNA sequence follows: TGCGCCAGCAGCCCCGGGACTACCCGGAGCTCCTACAATGAGCAGTTCTTC.